These 5 T cell receptor beta chains share one sample of origin, sequenced in a study of shared clonotypes between healthy human individuals. Clones were sequenced by immunoSEQ multiplex PCR, and TCRdb holds only the in-frame ones, with some missing. This table has roughly 2.1 million clones, around 93% appearing once. Naive-designated CD8 cells lacked CD45RO, were positively enriched for CCR7, and omitted terminally differentiated effector memory CD45RA+ cells. The sample comprised naive CD8+ T cells from PBMCs. The receptors come from a man younger than 30 in good health. Some clones in this sample may be carry-over from other donors' samples.

The chain has TRBV2 and TRBJ2-7, with a tentative D call TRBD2 (6 bases). Trimming removed 11 bases at V and 0 bases at J, with 14 bases between. The CDR3 is 13 residues long. Germline V gives CDR1 SNHLY, CDR2 FYNNEI. The CDR3 DNA reads as TGTGCCGGAAGGAGGGACCCCTCCTACGAGCAGTACTTC. This encodes CAGRRDPSYEQYF.

This clone has more than one count but fewer than ten. The V and J genes are TRBV19 and TRBJ1-1; D call uncertain. Germline loops: CDR1 LNHDA, CDR2 SQIVND (reference sequence). V lost 3 bases, J lost 0 bases, and 14 bases lay in between. The length of the CDR3 is 16 residues. The CDR3 spells CASSIPTGPMNTEAFF. In DNA form, the CDR3 reads TGTGCCAGTAGTATCCCCACGGGCCCTATGAACACTGAAGCTTTCTTT. The variable domain in full, with the rest retrieved from reference TRBV19 and TRBJ1-1, is DGGITQSPKYLFRKEGQNVTLSCEQNLNHDAMYWYRQDPGQGLRLIYYSQIVNDFQKGDIAEGYSVSREKKESFPLTVTSAQKNPTAFYLCASSIPTGPMNTEAFFGQGTRLTVV.

The CDR3 region is CASRPAGGAETQYF. The CDR3, as DNA: TGTGCCAGCAGGCCGGCAGGGGGCGCGGAGACCCAGTACTTC. The J gene is TRBJ2-5, the V gene TRBV2; TRBD1 agrees at 8 bases. Germline-derived CDR1 and CDR2 are SNHLY and FYNNEI. V dropped 6 bases and J dropped 5; count of bases not matched to a gene: 8. The CDR3 extends over 14 amino acids.

CDR3 nucleotides: TGTGCCAGCAGCTTCGGCAGGGGCATGAGTGATTTGGAGACCCAGTACTTC. It translates to CASSFGRGMSDLETQYF. The chain uses TRBV7-9 and TRBJ2-5; D perhaps matches TRBD1 (6 bases). Germline V gene lookup returns CDR1 SEHNR and CDR2 FQNEAQ (reference sequence). V lost 3 bases, J lost 5 bases, and 22 bases lay in between. The CDR3 consists of 17 residues. Supplemented by reference TRBV7-9 and TRBJ2-5, the full variable domain reads DTGVSQNPRHKITKRGQNVTFRCDPISEHNRLYWYRQTLGQGPEFLTYFQNEAQLEKSRLLSDRFSAERPKGSFSTLEIQRTEQGDSAMYLCASSFGRGMSDLETQYFGPGTRLLVL.

The chain is built from TRBV6-8 and TRBJ2-5; tentative D call: TRBD2 (7 bases). V was clipped by 5 bases and J by 0 bases, with 16 bases between them. Germline values: CDR1 MNHGY, CDR2 SAAAGT. The CDR3 has 16 amino acids. Here the CDR3 reads CASSRGGRGDQETQYF. Here the CDR3 DNA reads TGTGCCAGCAGTAGGGGGGGCAGGGGTGACCAAGAGACCCAGTACTTC.